Listed here are 11 T cell receptor beta chains from one sample, sequenced in a study of T cell repertoires in cytomegalovirus infection. A single record per CDR3 protein comes from TCRdb applying MiXCR to the reads. The sample yields about 460,000 distinct CDR3 sequences, around 11% seen once. Sequencing was done on a sample of PBMCs. These receptors all come from a human donor in good health (CMV status not recorded). Some clones in this sample may be carry-over from other donors' samples.

This CDR3 reads CASSLETVRRNTIYF. The DNA for the CDR3 is TGTGCCAGCAGCTTAGAGACAGTACGTCGAAACACCATATATTTT. This chain uses TRBV13 with TRBJ1-3; perhaps TRBD1 as D (5 bases). Trimming pared 1 base from V and 5 bases from J, leaving 12 bases between. Germline CDR1 and CDR2: PRHDT and FYEKMQ (reference sequence). CDR3 size: 15 residues.

This clonotype was seen ten or more times. Relative to the germline gene, one junction end is altered; a read error may explain this. The chain couples TRBV15 to TRBJ1-3; 7 bases match TRBD1. The CDR3 spans 13 residues. CDR1 and CDR2 (germline): LNHNV, YYDKDF (reference sequence). As DNA, the CDR3 is TGTGCCACCAGCTTACCCGGGACAGTTGAGGTGGATTTT. Its translation: CATSLPGTVEVDF.

Written as DNA, the CDR3 is TGTGCCAGCAGTCACCGGGAAGCGGGTCAGCCCCAGCATTTT. Its translation: CASSHREAGQPQHF. The J gene is TRBJ1-5, the V gene TRBV6-5; D is unresolved. V was trimmed by 5 bases and J by 6 bases, leaving 14 bases between them. The CDR3 runs 14 residues. Per the germline V gene, CDR1 is MNHEY and CDR2 is SVGAGI.

This clonotype was recorded a few times. The V call is TRBV5-6, the J call TRBJ2-7; D may match TRBD1 or TRBD2 (5 bases each). Germline assignment: CDR1 SGHDT and CDR2 YYEEEE. V shed 5 bases and J shed 0 bases, with 12 bases lying between them. The CDR3 consists of 14 residues. The CDR3 DNA is TGTGCCAGCAGTCGGGACCTCAGCTCCTACGAGCAGTACTTC. Translating gives CASSRDLSSYEQYF.

This clonotype was observed many times. The V and J genes are TRBV5-6 and TRBJ2-1; a weak D match, TRBD1 (6 bases). Trimming shortened V by 4 bases and J by 4 bases, and 12 bases separated the two germline ends. CDR3 size: 14 residues. Per the germline V gene, CDR1 is SGHDT and CDR2 is YYEEEE. CDR3 in amino acids: CASSVGQFYNEQFF. In nucleotides, the CDR3 is TGTGCCAGCAGCGTAGGACAGTTTTACAATGAGCAGTTCTTC.

This clonotype was found many times. The DNA of the CDR3 is TGCGCCAGCAGTGAGGGGACTAGCTCCTACGAGCAGTACTTC. Translation gives CASSEGTSSYEQYF. The V gene is TRBV10-2, the J gene TRBJ2-7; 8 positions agree with TRBD2. The CDR3 covers 14 residues. CDR1 and CDR2 (germline): WSHSY, SAAADI. Losses at the gene ends were 2 bases for V and 0 bases for J; bases not matched to a gene: 0.

This clonotype turned up a few times. The chain couples TRBV19 to TRBJ2-1; D unresolved. This CDR3 spans 14 amino acids. V was pared by 3 bases and J by 4 bases, with 10 bases between. Germline loops: CDR1 LNHDA, CDR2 SQIVND (reference sequence). CDR3 DNA: TGTGCCAGTAGTATTACTGGGATGTACAATGAGCAGTTCTTC. It is translated as CASSITGMYNEQFF.

In this sample, this clonotype turned up a few times. The chain employs TRBV27 and TRBJ1-1, with 8 bases matching TRBD1. The CDR3 runs to 15 residues. CDR1 and CDR2 from the germline V gene are MNHEY and SMNVEV (reference sequence). The trim removed 4 bases at V and 7 bases at J, leaving 11 bases unmatched. DNA of the CDR3: TGTGCCAGCAGTTGGACAGGGCTCGGGAACGTTGAAGCTTTCTTT. Its protein product is CASSWTGLGNVEAFF.

The table lists this clonotype with many counts. V and J are TRBV5-4 and TRBJ2-1, with 11 bases lining up with TRBD2. The CDR3 is made up of 15 amino acids. Germline V gene data show CDR1 as SGHNT and CDR2 as YYREEE (reference sequence). After removal of 4 bases from V and 3 bases from J, the junction contained 3 bases not matched to a gene. The CDR3 coding sequence is TGTGCCAGCAGCCGCACTAGCGGGAGCTACAATGAGCAGTTCTTC. Its protein is CASSRTSGSYNEQFF.

This clonotype has just a few counts. This CDR3 is CASSQEGGLRETQYF. The CDR3 DNA reads TGTGCCAGCAGCCAGGAAGGGGGGCTAAGAGAGACCCAGTACTTC. The rearrangement links TRBV5-5 to TRBJ2-5; either TRBD1 or TRBD2 may supply D (6 bases each). Trimming took off 4 bases at V and 4 bases at J, with 17 bases between the two ends. The CDR3 has 15 amino acids. The germline V gene has CDR1 SGHKS and CDR2 YYEKEE (reference sequence).

This sequence joins TRBV20-1 and TRBJ2-7, with 7 bases aligning to TRBD1. J was trimmed by 0 bases and V by 5 bases; bases with no gene match: 4. From germline, CDR1 is DFQATT and CDR2 SNEGSKA (reference sequence). The CDR3 loop spans 13 amino acids. CDR3 region: CSARRQGSYEQYF. Here the CDR3 DNA reads TGCAGTGCTCGACGACAGGGCTCCTACGAGCAGTACTTC.